This T cell receptor (beta chain) originates from a study of cytomegalovirus exposure and HLA in healthy donors. Study details: In a previous analysis, some 120 million unique TCR beta sequences were found from about 190 million T cells. Study findings and constraints: Sequencing likely generated an artifact that appeared as a cluster of highly shared sequence variants.

The PCR made use of 60 Vbeta and 13 Jbeta primers. TCRdb keeps only in-frame clones here, not all; method: immunoSEQ multiplex PCR. The profile shows 250,000 to 350,000 clones, 86% of them singletons. The germline gives CDR1 MNHEY, CDR2 SMNVEV (reference sequence). V shed 3 bases and J 2 bases; nucleotides not matched to a gene: 3. This CDR3 has 15 amino acids. Turning to this clone: What it binds is unknown.

The chain is built from TRBV27 and TRBJ2-3, with TRBD1 matching 9 bases. Sequencing was performed on PBMCs. The TCR sequence derives from a man aged 35 to 55 in good health and CMV-seropositive. The CDR3 coding sequence is TGTGCCAGCAGTTTTAGGGACAGGGTCACAGATACGCAGTATTTT. Translated, it gives CASSFRDRVTDTQYF.